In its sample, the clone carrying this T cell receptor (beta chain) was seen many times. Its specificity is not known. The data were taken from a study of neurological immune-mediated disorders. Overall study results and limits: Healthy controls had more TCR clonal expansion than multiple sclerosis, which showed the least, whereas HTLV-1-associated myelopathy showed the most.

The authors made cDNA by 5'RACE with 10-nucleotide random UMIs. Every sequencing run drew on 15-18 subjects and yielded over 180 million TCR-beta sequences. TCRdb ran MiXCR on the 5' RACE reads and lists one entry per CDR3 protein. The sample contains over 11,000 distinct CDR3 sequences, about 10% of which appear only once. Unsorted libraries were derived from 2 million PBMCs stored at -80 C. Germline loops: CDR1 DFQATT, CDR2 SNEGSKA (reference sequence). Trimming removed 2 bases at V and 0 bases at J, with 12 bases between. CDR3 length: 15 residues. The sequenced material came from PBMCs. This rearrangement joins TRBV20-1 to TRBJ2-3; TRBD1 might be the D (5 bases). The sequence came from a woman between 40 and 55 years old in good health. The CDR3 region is CSARRNRRSTDTQYF. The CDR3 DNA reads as TGCAGTGCTAGACGAAACAGGAGAAGCACAGATACGCAGTATTTT.